This TCR beta chain was captured in a study of memory CD4+ T cells and cytomegalovirus serostatus. On the study more broadly: Donors were healthy Belgian adults, under 10 CMV seropositive and approximately 23 seronegative. Study-level results: Of 150 to 200 reported CMV TCRbeta sequences, about 67 were found in memory CD4+ repertoires. The CMV-associated TCR signature appears largely within the CD4+ memory repertoire.

With respect to this clone: Its antigen is as yet unknown.

Single viable CD3+CD4+CD8-CD45RO+ cells were sorted as the memory CD4+ T cells. Authors' analysis steps: Out-of-frame sequences were removed, leaving 2,000,000 or so distinct TCRbeta sequences. TCRdb keeps only in-frame clones here, not all; method: immunoSEQ multiplex PCR. V, J and clone size are taken as reported in that table, and D and trimming were inferred from the DNA itself. The sample has about 75,000 clones, approximately 78% seen once. Trimming removed 7 bases from V and 1 base from J, with 8 bases in between. Per germline, CDR1 SGHRS and CDR2 YFSETQ. This CDR3 comprises 12 residues. The rearrangement joins TRBV5-1 to TRBJ1-1; D is unresolved. Material: memory CD4+ T cells from blood. The TCR was taken from an adult in good health and CMV-seropositive. CDR3 sequence: CASGLGNTEAFF. In DNA, the CDR3 is TGCGCCAGCGGGTTGGGGAACACTGAAGCTTTCTTT.